Listed below are T cell receptor beta chains from one sample, sequenced in a study of CD8 T cells in Susac syndrome. TCRdb reanalysed the immunoSEQ multiplex PCR reads using MiXCR and keeps one entry per CDR3 protein. The sample has roughly 200,000 distinct CDR3 sequences, roughly 96% seen once. The sample comprised CD8+ T cells from PBMCs. The origin of the receptors is a human donor with multiple sclerosis. Both conserved end residues are part of each CDR3. The D gene is left open where the match is weak. Clone sizes are given selectively: once, few, many, or a class where the clone is expanded.

>TRBJ2-3|TRBV5-1|NA|NA
TGCGCCAGCAGGGGACTTTCAGATACGCAGTATTTT
CASRGLSDTQYF
>TRBJ2-7|TRBV27|NA|NA
TGTGCCAGCGGGGTCGGGGAGCAGTACTTC
CASGVGEQYF
>TRBJ2-1|TRBV3-1|TRBD1|NA
TGTGCCAGCAGCCAAGTTAGGACAGGGTGGTCCGTCTACAATGAGCAGTTCTTC
CASSQVRTGWSVYNEQFF
>TRBJ2-3|TRBV3-1|TRBD2|NA
TGTGCCAGCAGCCATTCAGCCGGGACTAGGACAGATACGCAGTATTTT
CASSHSAGTRTDTQYF
>TRBJ2-7|TRBV12-3/TRBV12-4|NA|NA
TGTGCCAGCAGCAAGGACGTGGGCGAGCAGTACTTC
CASSKDVGEQYF
>TRBJ2-5|TRBV7-8|NA|few
TGTGCCAGCAGCTTATATTCCGGGAGAGAGACCCAGTACTTC
CASSLYSGRETQYF
>TRBJ2-7|TRBV16|NA|NA
TGTGCCAGCAGCCATCCTAGGCGGCCGATCGACGAGCAGTACTTC
CASSHPRRPIDEQYF
>TRBJ2-1|TRBV6-6|NA|NA
TGTGCCAGCACAAACGGGGACTACAATGAGCAGTTCTTC
CASTNGDYNEQFF
>TRBJ2-5|TRBV5-1|TRBD1|NA
TGCGCCAGCAGCCGGACAGGGCTGGAACAAGAGACCCAGTACTTC
CASSRTGLEQETQYF
>TRBJ2-5|TRBV7-9|TRBD1|NA
TGTGCCAGCAGCCCCGGGACAGGGGACGAGACCCAGTACTTC
CASSPGTGDETQYF
>TRBJ2-2|TRBV3-1|NA|NA
TGTGCCAGCAGCCAGCACGAGGACATGTCCGGGGAGCTGTTTTTT
CASSQHEDMSGELFF
>TRBJ2-3|TRBV27|NA|NA
TGTGCCAGCAGTTCCTCGGTAGGGGGCACAGATACGCAGTATTTT
CASSSSVGGTDTQYF
>TRBJ2-2|TRBV29-1|NA|NA
TGCAGCGTTGCCAGGGAGTTAGCCGGGGAGCTGTTTTTT
CSVARELAGELFF
>TRBJ2-2|TRBV7-9|NA|NA
TGTGCCAGCAGTTCCCTTGGGGCGGCCGGGGAGCTGTTTTTT
CASSSLGAAGELFF
>TRBJ2-1|TRBV7-2|TRBD2|NA
TGTGCCAGCAGCATGGGACTAGCGGGAGTTAATGAGCAGTTCTTC
CASSMGLAGVNEQFF
>TRBJ1-2|TRBV28|NA|NA
TGTGCCAGCAGTTTTCTCGGGGGAGATCGGGGCTACACCTTC
CASSFLGGDRGYTF
>TRBJ2-5|TRBV14|NA|NA
TGTGCCAGCAGCAGAGGCAGGGGCCCAGAGACCCAGTACTTC
CASSRGRGPETQYF
>TRBJ2-7|TRBV9|TRBD1|NA
TGTGCCAGCAGCCCTGCGTTCTATCGGGGACAGAGATCCTACGAGCAGTACTTC
CASSPAFYRGQRSYEQYF
>TRBJ2-7|TRBV9|NA|NA
TGTGCCAGCAGTTCCGGCTTAGCGGAGTTAGGGTACGAGCAGTACTTC
CASSSGLAELGYEQYF
>TRBJ2-5|TRBV7-8|TRBD2|NA
TGTGCCAGCAGCGTCCTAGCGGGAGTCTCGGAGACCCAGTACTTC
CASSVLAGVSETQYF
>TRBJ2-7|TRBV2|TRBD2|NA
TGTGCCAGCAGTGAGGTAGCGGGAGGCCGTTACGAGCAGTACTTC
CASSEVAGGRYEQYF
>TRBJ2-2|TRBV20-1|NA|NA
TGCAGTGCTAGAGATCCCGGTACCGGGGAGCTGTTTTTT
CSARDPGTGELFF
>TRBJ2-6|TRBV5-1|NA|NA
TGCGCCAGCAGCTTGGAAGGGGTCTCTGGGGCCAACGTCCTGACTTTC
CASSLEGVSGANVLTF
>TRBJ2-7|TRBV11-2|NA|NA
TGTGCCAGCAGCTTAGAGGGGCGGGCGGACTACGAGCAGTACTTC
CASSLEGRADYEQYF
>TRBJ2-3|TRBV6-4|TRBD2|NA
TGTGCCAGCTCAATAGCGGGGGCAGATACGCAGTATTTT
CASSIAGADTQYF
>TRBJ2-5|TRBV7-9|TRBD1|NA
TGTGCCAGCAGCTCGTCAGGGACAGGGCCGGGAGAGACCCAGTACTTC
CASSSSGTGPGETQYF
>TRBJ2-2|TRBV5-1|NA|NA
TGCGCCAGCAGCTTGTGGCAGGCCACCGGGGAGCTGTTTTTT
CASSLWQATGELFF
>TRBJ2-5|TRBV24-1|TRBD1|NA
TGTGCCACCAGTGTTGGGGACAGAGGCCGAGGGGAGACCCAGTACTTC
CATSVGDRGRGETQYF
>TRBJ2-7|TRBV13|TRBD1|NA
TGTGCCAGCAGCCCAACTACCGGGACAGACATCGGCGAGCAGTACTTC
CASSPTTGTDIGEQYF
>TRBJ2-1|TRBV20-1|TRBD1|NA
TGCAGTGCTAGGGGGACAGGGAACAATGAGCAGTTCTTC
CSARGTGNNEQFF
>TRBJ1-2|TRBV20-1|NA|NA
TGCAGTGCTGTCACCTCGTTAGGGACCCTTAACTATGGCTACACCTTC
CSAVTSLGTLNYGYTF
>TRBJ2-7|TRBV3-1|TRBD2|NA
TGTGCCAGCAGCCCCCTCACCGGGAGGTACTCCTACGAGCAGTACTTC
CASSPLTGRYSYEQYF
>TRBJ2-5|TRBV20-1|TRBD1|once
TGCAGTGCTAGAGAAAGGACAGGACCACAAGAGACCCAGTACTTC
CSARERTGPQETQYF
>TRBJ2-2|TRBV14|NA|NA
TGTGCCAGCAGCCCCTTTGCCCCGAACACCGGGGAGCTGTTTTTT
CASSPFAPNTGELFF
>TRBJ1-2|TRBV4-1|NA|NA
TGCGCCAGCAGTCCCCCCGCGTGGGGAGGCTACACCTTC
CASSPPAWGGYTF
>TRBJ1-1|TRBV29-1|NA|once
TGCAGCGTTACAGGGATTAGAGGGGACACTGAAGCTTTCTTT
CSVTGIRGDTEAFF
>TRBJ1-1|TRBV12-3/TRBV12-4|NA|NA
TGTGCCAGCAGTTTCTTGGGTGGGTCTGAAGCTTTCTTT
CASSFLGGSEAFF
>TRBJ1-2|TRBV20-1|NA|NA
TGCAGCGCTAGGGCAGGGGAAGGCTACACCTTC
CSARAGEGYTF
>TRBJ1-1|TRBV7-9|TRBD1|NA
TGTGCCAGCAGCCTTCACCTCACAGGGGAGAACACTGAAGCTTTCTTT
CASSLHLTGENTEAFF
>TRBJ1-2|TRBV12-3/TRBV12-4|NA|NA
TGTGCCAGCACCGGAAGTGACTATGGCTACACCTTC
CASTGSDYGYTF
>TRBJ2-6|TRBV6-5|NA|NA
TGTGCCAGCAGTCCCATGGGGCCCGGGGCCAACGTCCTGACTTTC
CASSPMGPGANVLTF
>TRBJ2-1|TRBV9|TRBD2|NA
TGTGCCAGCAGCGGCGGGACTAGCGGGAGTCATGAGCAGTTCTTC
CASSGGTSGSHEQFF
>TRBJ1-1|TRBV10-3|NA|NA
TGTGCCATCAGTGACTACCACAGGGACACTGAAGCTTTCTTT
CAISDYHRDTEAFF
>TRBJ2-7|TRBV5-1|TRBD1|NA
TGCGCCAGCAGCTTCGGAGGACAGGGTTACGAGCAGTACTTC
CASSFGGQGYEQYF
>TRBJ1-5|TRBV5-6|NA|NA
TGTGCCAGCAGCTTGGCCATGGATCAGCCCCAGCATTTT
CASSLAMDQPQHF
>TRBJ2-3|TRBV15|NA|NA
TGTGCCACCAGCAGCAGCCCACTCACAGATACGCAGTATTTT
CATSSSPLTDTQYF
>TRBJ1-2|TRBV6-1|NA|once
TGTGCCAGCAGTGAAGTTGGAGACAGGCTTTTTGGCTACACCTTC
CASSEVGDRLFGYTF
>TRBJ2-3|TRBV12-3/TRBV12-4|TRBD2|NA
TGTGCCAGCAGTAGCCCGACTAGCGGGGATCCCACAGATACGCAGTATTTT
CASSSPTSGDPTDTQYF
>TRBJ2-3|TRBV15|NA|NA
TGTGCCACCAGCATTGGGGCCACAGATACGCAGTATTTT
CATSIGATDTQYF
>TRBJ2-7|TRBV7-9|NA|NA
TGTGCCAGCAGCTTAGCTTGGAAGTACGAGCAGTACTTC
CASSLAWKYEQYF
>TRBJ1-1|TRBV5-1|NA|NA
TGCGCCAGCAGCGCCCTACCCGGGAGGGGAGGAGAGGCTTTCTTT
CASSALPGRGGEAFF
>TRBJ2-1|TRBV7-2|NA|NA
TGTGCCAGCAGCTCCAGGTCGGACGATGAGCAGTTCTTC
CASSSRSDDEQFF
>TRBJ1-6|TRBV27|NA|NA
TGTGCCAGCAGTGGCACTAATTCACCCCTCCACTTT
CASSGTNSPLHF
>TRBJ1-1|TRBV5-1|TRBD1|once
TGCGCCAGCAGCTCGGGACAGGGGAGTACTGAAGCTTTCTTT
CASSSGQGSTEAFF
>TRBJ1-5|TRBV9|NA|NA
TGTGCCAGCAGCGTAGGAGGGATCGGACAGCCCCAGCATTTT
CASSVGGIGQPQHF